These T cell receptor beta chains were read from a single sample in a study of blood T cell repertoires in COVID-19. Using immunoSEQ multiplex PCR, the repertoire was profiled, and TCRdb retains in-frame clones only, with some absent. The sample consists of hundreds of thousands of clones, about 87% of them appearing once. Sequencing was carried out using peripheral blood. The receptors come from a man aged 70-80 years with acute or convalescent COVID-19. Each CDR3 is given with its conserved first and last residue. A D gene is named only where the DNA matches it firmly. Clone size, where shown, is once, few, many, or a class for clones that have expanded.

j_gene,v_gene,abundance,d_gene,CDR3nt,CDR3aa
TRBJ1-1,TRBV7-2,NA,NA,TGTGCCAGCAGCCCTAGTGGTGGCAGGGGGAACACTGAAGCTTTCTTT,CASSPSGGRGNTEAFF
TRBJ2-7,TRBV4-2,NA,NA,TGTGCCAGCAGCCAAGAATGGCAAGCCTACGAGCAGTACTTC,CASSQEWQAYEQYF
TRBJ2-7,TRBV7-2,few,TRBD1,TGTGCCAGCAGCTTAGCGGCCGGACAGGGGAGGTGGGAGCAGTACTTC,CASSLAAGQGRWEQYF
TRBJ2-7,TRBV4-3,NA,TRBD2,TGCGCCAGCAGCTTCAGTGCGGGGGACGGAGCCTACGAGCAGTACTTC,CASSFSAGDGAYEQYF
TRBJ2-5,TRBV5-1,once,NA,TGCGCCAGCAGCTTGATGCAGACACAAGAGACCCAGTACTTC,CASSLMQTQETQYF
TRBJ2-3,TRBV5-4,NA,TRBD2,TGTGCCAGCAGCCACCTAGCGGGGGGGGGCACAGATACGCAGTATTTT,CASSHLAGGGTDTQYF
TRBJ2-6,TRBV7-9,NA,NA,TGTGCCAGCAGTTTAGAAGCGGCTGGGGCCAACGTCCTGACTTTC,CASSLEAAGANVLTF
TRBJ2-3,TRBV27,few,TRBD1,TGTGCCACCCAGGGGGAATATCGCACAGATACGCAGTATTTT,CATQGEYRTDTQYF
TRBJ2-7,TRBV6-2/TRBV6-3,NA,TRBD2,TGTGCCAGCAGTTCCCGCATCGAGGGCGGGGGGCGATTCTCCTACGAGCAGTACTTC,CASSSRIEGGGRFSYEQYF
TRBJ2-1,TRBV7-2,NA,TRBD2,TGTGCCAGCAGCTTAGGTAGGCGCGCAGGGAGGGATGAGCAGTTCTTC,CASSLGRRAGRDEQFF
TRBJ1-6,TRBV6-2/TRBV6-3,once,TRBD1,TGTGCCAGCAGTTATCGGACAGGGTGGAGGGATTCACCCCTCCACTTT,CASSYRTGWRDSPLHF
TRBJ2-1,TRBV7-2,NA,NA,TGTGCCAGCAGCTTAAGGGACTTAAGAAGCAATGAGCAGTTCTTC,CASSLRDLRSNEQFF
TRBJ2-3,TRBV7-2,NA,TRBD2,TGTGCCAGCAGCTCCCCCGGTGGTAGCGGGCTCACGGGTGATACGCAGTATTTT,CASSSPGGSGLTGDTQYF
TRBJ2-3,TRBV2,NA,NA,TGTGCCAGCAGGTCTCGGGGAGATACGCAGTATTTT,CASRSRGDTQYF
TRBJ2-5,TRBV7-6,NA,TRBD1,TGTGCCAGCAGCCCCCTCCGACAGGGTGGTCTACAAGAGACCCAGTACTTC,CASSPLRQGGLQETQYF
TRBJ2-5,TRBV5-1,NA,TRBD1,TGCGCCAGCAGCTTGTGGGGGACAGCAAAAGAGACCCAGTACTTC,CASSLWGTAKETQYF
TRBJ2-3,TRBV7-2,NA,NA,TGTGCCAGCAGCTTACGACGGACAGCAGATACGCAGTATTTT,CASSLRRTADTQYF
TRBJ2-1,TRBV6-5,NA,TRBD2,TGTGCCACGAAACTAGCGGGCGTGGCCTACAATGAGCAGTTCTTC,CATKLAGVAYNEQFF
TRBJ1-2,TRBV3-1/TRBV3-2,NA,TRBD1,TGTGCCAGCAGCCAGACAGGGGGCAGTAATGGCTACACCTTC,CASSQTGGSNGYTF
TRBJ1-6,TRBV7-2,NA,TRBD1,TGTGCCAGCAGAGTTTCAGGGGGATCGAATTCACCCCTCCACTTT,CASRVSGGSNSPLHF
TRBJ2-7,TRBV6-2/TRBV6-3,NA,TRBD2,TGTGCCAGCAGTCAAAGACTAGCGGAAGCCTACGAGCAGTACTTC,CASSQRLAEAYEQYF
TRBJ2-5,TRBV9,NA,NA,TGTGCCAGCAGCGCCGAAATACTCACCCAACAAGAGACCCAGTACTTC,CASSAEILTQQETQYF
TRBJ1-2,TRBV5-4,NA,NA,TGTGCCAGCAGCCCCTGGGGGAGGGAAAACTATGGCTACACCTTC,CASSPWGRENYGYTF
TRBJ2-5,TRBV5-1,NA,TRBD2,TGCGCCAGCAGCGTATCGACTAGCGGGAGACAAGAGACCCAGTACTTC,CASSVSTSGRQETQYF
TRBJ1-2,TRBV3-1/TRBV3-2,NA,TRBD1,TGTGCCAGCAGCATCGGACAGGATTATGGCTACACCTTC,CASSIGQDYGYTF
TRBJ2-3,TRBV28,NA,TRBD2,TGTGCCAGCACCGTACTAGCGGGGGGTGGCGGGAATACGCAGTATTTT,CASTVLAGGGGNTQYF
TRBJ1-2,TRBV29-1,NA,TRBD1,TGCAGCGTCAGGGGACAGGACTATGGCTACACCTTC,CSVRGQDYGYTF
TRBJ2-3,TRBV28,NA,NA,TGTGCCAGCAGTTTTAAGGGGCGGAATACGCAGTATTTT,CASSFKGRNTQYF
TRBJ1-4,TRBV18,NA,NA,TGTGCCAGCTCCGGCCCATTGGGCGAAAAACTGTTTTTT,CASSGPLGEKLFF
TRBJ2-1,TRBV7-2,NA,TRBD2,TGTGCCAGCAGCTTAATGGGCGGGGGGACCTACAATGAGCAGTTCTTC,CASSLMGGGTYNEQFF
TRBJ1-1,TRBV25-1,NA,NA,TGTGCCAGCAGTAGAGCCGCGGGGGCTGAAGCTTTCTTT,CASSRAAGAEAFF
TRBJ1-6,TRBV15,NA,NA,TGTGCCACCAGCCCGGGGGGGAGCTCCTATAATTCACCCCTCCACTTT,CATSPGGSSYNSPLHF
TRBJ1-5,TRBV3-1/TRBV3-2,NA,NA,TGTGCCAGCAGCCAAGTTTCGAACAGGGAGAATCAGCCCCAGCATTTT,CASSQVSNRENQPQHF
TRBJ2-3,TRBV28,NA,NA,TGTGCCAGCATCCAAGGAGGGAGAGCAGATACGCAGTATTTT,CASIQGGRADTQYF
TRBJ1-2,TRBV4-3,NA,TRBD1,TGCGCCAGCAGCCCGGGGGACAGCCTACCCTATGGCTACACCTTC,CASSPGDSLPYGYTF
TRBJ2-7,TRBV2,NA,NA,TGTGCCAGCACGTTTCCGGGAGCTGGAACTCACGAGCAGTACTTC,CASTFPGAGTHEQYF
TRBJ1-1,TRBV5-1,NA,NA,TGCGCCAGCAGCTTGGTGGGGGAGGGCACTGAAGCTTTCTTT,CASSLVGEGTEAFF
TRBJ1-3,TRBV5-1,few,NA,TGCGCCAGCAGCGTGGACGGGGTGAAAGGAAACACCATATATTTT,CASSVDGVKGNTIYF
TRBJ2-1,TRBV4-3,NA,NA,TGCGCCAGCAGCCCGGACAGTTACAATGAGCAGTTCTTC,CASSPDSYNEQFF
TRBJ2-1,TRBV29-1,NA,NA,TGCAGCGTTGACGAGTACAATGAGCAGTTCTTC,CSVDEYNEQFF
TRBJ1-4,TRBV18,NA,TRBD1,TGTGCCAGCTCACTAACCCAGCGGACAGGTGCAACTAATGAAAAACTGTTTTTT,CASSLTQRTGATNEKLFF
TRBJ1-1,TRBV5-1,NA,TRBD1,TGCGCCAGCAGCTTCCAGGGGGCAGGGAATCATCTGAACACTGAAGCTTTCTTT,CASSFQGAGNHLNTEAFF
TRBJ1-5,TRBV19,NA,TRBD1,TGTGCCAGTAGTATATATGGCCCAACAGGGGATGGCAATCAGCCCCAGCATTTT,CASSIYGPTGDGNQPQHF
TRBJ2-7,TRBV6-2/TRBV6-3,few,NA,TGTGCCAGCAGTTACACCCCCGATGCGGGGAACGAGCAGTACTTC,CASSYTPDAGNEQYF
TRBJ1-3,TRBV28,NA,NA,TGTGCCAGCAAAAACTTAAACACCATATATTTT,CASKNLNTIYF
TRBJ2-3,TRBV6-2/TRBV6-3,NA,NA,TGTGCCAGCAGTTCCCCTGAGCGGGCTTTAGATACGCAGTATTTT,CASSSPERALDTQYF